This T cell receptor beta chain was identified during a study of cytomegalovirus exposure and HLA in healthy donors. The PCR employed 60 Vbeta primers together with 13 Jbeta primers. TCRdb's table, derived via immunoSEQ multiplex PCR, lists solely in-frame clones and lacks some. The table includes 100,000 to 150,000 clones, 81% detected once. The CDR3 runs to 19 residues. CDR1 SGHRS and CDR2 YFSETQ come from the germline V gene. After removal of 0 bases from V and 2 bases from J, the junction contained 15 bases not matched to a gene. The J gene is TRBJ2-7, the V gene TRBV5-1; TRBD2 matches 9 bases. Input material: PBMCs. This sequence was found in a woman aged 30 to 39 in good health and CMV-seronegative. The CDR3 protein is CASSLAPGGGGGATYEQYF. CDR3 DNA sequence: TGCGCCAGCAGCTTGGCCCCGGGAGGTGGCGGGGGGGCTACCTACGAGCAGTACTTC.